Presented here are 7 T cell receptor beta chains from one specimen sequenced in a study of T cells of healthy individuals. TCRdb re-called the 5' RACE reads through MiXCR, storing one row per CDR3 protein. Of around 83,000 distinct CDR3 sequences listed, approximately 5.4% are singletons. Receptors originate from a female donor in good health.

There are a few counts of this clonotype. The chain combines TRBV27 with TRBJ1-5; a weak D match, TRBD1 (5 bases). V was pared by 2 bases and J by 7 bases, with 18 bases between. Germline values: CDR1 MNHEY, CDR2 SMNVEV (reference sequence). This CDR3 is 16 amino acids long. The CDR3 is CASSLGDPLGGQPQHF. The CDR3, as DNA: TGTGCCAGCAGTTTAGGGGACCCCCTAGGAGGGCAGCCCCAGCATTTT.

This clonotype was detected only a few times. The rearrangement uses TRBV6-6 and TRBJ1-4; a weak D match, TRBD1 (5 bases). The V end lost 6 bases, the J end lost 3 bases, and 11 bases lay between the germline ends. Germline values: CDR1 MNHNY, CDR2 SVGAGI (reference sequence). This CDR3 is 14 amino acids long. The CDR3 loop reads CASRHGGANEKLFF. For the CDR3, the DNA is TGTGCCAGCAGACACGGGGGGGCTAATGAAAAACTGTTTTTT.

J is TRBJ1-2 and V is TRBV12-3 or TRBV12-4; D is unresolved. Trimming removed 3 bases at V and 0 bases at J, with 8 bases between. The CDR3 contains 14 residues. CDR3 protein: CASSFLYTNYGYTF. In nucleotides, the CDR3 is TGTGCCAGCAGTTTTTTGTACACTAACTATGGCTACACCTTC.

The V call is TRBV15, the J call TRBJ2-1, with D perhaps TRBD1 or TRBD2 (5 bases each). This CDR3 contains 16 residues. Between the trimmed V and J ends, which lost 5 bases and 7 bases, there was a span of 21 bases. Germline V CDR1 and CDR2: LNHNV, YYDKDF (reference sequence). Here the CDR3 DNA reads TGTGCCACCAGCTCCAGAGGGACGGTATCCCTGAATGAGCAGTTCTTC. It codes for CATSSRGTVSLNEQFF.

This clonotype was observed at least ten times. The rearrangement uses TRBV5-1 and TRBJ2-1; perhaps TRBD1 as D (6 bases). Germline V gives CDR1 SGHRS, CDR2 YFSETQ. The CDR3 consists of 15 residues. V gave up 6 bases and J gave up 5 bases, with 18 bases separating them. The chain's CDR3 is CASTRGGDINNEQFF. In nucleotides, the CDR3 is TGCGCCAGCACCCGAGGGGGAGATATTAACAATGAGCAGTTCTTC.

At least ten counts were recorded for this clonotype. CDR3 sequence reads: CASSGGGGMNTEAFF. The CDR3 nucleotides are TGTGCCAGCAGCGGAGGGGGAGGTATGAACACTGAAGCTTTCTTT. The chain couples TRBV11-2 to TRBJ1-1; a possible D gene is TRBD1 (6 bases). This CDR3 region has 15 residues. Trimming cost V 5 bases and J 0 bases, with 13 bases left between them. CDR1 is SGHAT, CDR2 FQNNGV, per germline.

This clonotype has a count of ten or more. This chain connects TRBV20-1 to TRBJ1-1; maybe TRBD1 (5 bases). Germline CDR1 and CDR2: DFQATT and SNEGSKA (reference sequence). The ends were cut back, 4 bases at V and 0 bases at J, with 18 bases in the middle. The CDR3 consists of 16 residues. This chain's CDR3 is CSATRRQLNLNTEAFF. The CDR3 nucleotides are TGCAGTGCTACCCGGCGACAGCTGAACCTGAACACTGAAGCTTTCTTT.